The following is a T cell receptor beta chain sequence with its context. This sample is drawn from a study of blood T cell repertoires in COVID-19. Study at large: Some COVID-19 samples were acute and others convalescent; all came from the United States, Italy and Spain. T cells, B-cell-depleted T cells, or PBMCs supplied cDNA or gDNA.

V lost 6 bases, J lost 6 bases, and 13 bases stayed unmatched. Germline CDR1 MNHEY, CDR2 SMNVEV (reference sequence). CDR3 length: 17 amino acids. Authors' processing steps: Amplified reference gene primers provided the basis for estimating nucleated cell counts. Clones were read by immunoSEQ multiplex PCR, and TCRdb kept only the in-frame ones, dropping some. V, J and clone size are taken as reported in that table, and D and trimming were inferred from the DNA itself. The profile shows approximately 170,000 clones, around 90% of them singletons. The chain employs TRBV27 and TRBJ1-5, with 11 bases identical to TRBD1. The clonotype originates from a man in his sixties with acute or convalescent COVID-19. The specimen was peripheral blood. In DNA, the CDR3 is TGTGCCAGCAGCAAGATAATCGGACAGGGGGCCAGTCAGCCCCAGCATTTT. Protein sequence: CASSKIIGQGASQPQHF.